The rows below give T cell receptor beta chains drawn from one sample of a study of blood T cell repertoires in COVID-19. Sequenced by immunoSEQ multiplex PCR; TCRdb stores in-frame clones only, minus some. The table includes around 330,000 clones, 88% detected once. The source material was peripheral blood. The receptor set was obtained from a woman aged 25-40 years with COVID-19, enrolled during active disease. CDR3s include the opening cysteine and the closing phenylalanine or tryptophan. The order of the fields is V gene, D gene, clone size, J gene, CDR3 protein, CDR3 DNA. The D gene is left open where the match is weak. The size field is filled for only some rows; it gives once, few, many or a size class.

V: TRBV10-3; D: -; size: -; J: TRBJ2-5; CDR3: CAISDLAGETQYF; DNA: TGTGCCATCAGTGACCTAGCCGGGGAGACCCAGTACTTC
V: TRBV6-5; D: -; size: -; J: TRBJ2-3; CDR3: CASSYGRTDTQYF; DNA: TGTGCCAGCAGTTACGGGAGGACAGATACGCAGTATTTT
V: TRBV7-2; D: -; size: -; J: TRBJ2-5; CDR3: CASSYTSGETQYF; DNA: TGTGCCAGCAGCTATACCTCCGGTGAGACCCAGTACTTC
V: TRBV19; D: TRBD2; size: -; J: TRBJ2-3; CDR3: CASSIGLLAATDTQYF; DNA: TGTGCCAGTAGTATAGGGCTACTAGCGGCTACAGATACGCAGTATTTT
V: TRBV27; D: TRBD2; size: -; J: TRBJ2-5; CDR3: CASSLSGGAGETQYF; DNA: TGTGCCAGCAGTTTGTCCGGGGGGGCCGGAGAGACCCAGTACTTC
V: TRBV5-6; D: TRBD1; size: -; J: TRBJ1-2; CDR3: CASARGTGSDYGYTF; DNA: TGTGCCAGCGCGCGTGGGACAGGGTCTGACTATGGCTACACCTTC
V: TRBV7-2; D: TRBD1; size: -; J: TRBJ1-2; CDR3: CASSPRTGAGYGYTF; DNA: TGTGCCAGCAGCCCCAGGACAGGGGCAGGCTATGGCTACACCTTC
V: TRBV2; D: -; size: -; J: TRBJ2-2; CDR3: CASTQATNTGELFF; DNA: TGTGCCAGCACCCAGGCGACGAACACCGGGGAGCTGTTTTTT
V: TRBV7-2; D: -; size: -; J: TRBJ1-2; CDR3: CASSLEGVLGYTF; DNA: TGTGCCAGCAGCTTAGAGGGGGTTTTGGGCTACACCTTC
V: TRBV21-1; D: -; size: -; J: TRBJ1-4; CDR3: CASSKEPQGGAEKLFF; DNA: TGTGCCAGCAGCAAAGAACCACAGGGCGGAGCTGAAAAACTGTTTTTT
V: TRBV5-8; D: -; size: many; J: TRBJ1-5; CDR3: CASSAGTFSSNQPQHF; DNA: TGTGCCAGCAGCGCCGGGACTTTCTCTAGCAATCAGCCCCAGCATTTT
V: TRBV7-9; D: -; size: many; J: TRBJ1-4; CDR3: CASSLDAATNEKLFF; DNA: TGTGCCAGCAGCTTAGATGCGGCAACTAATGAAAAACTGTTTTTT
V: TRBV27; D: TRBD2; size: few; J: TRBJ2-1; CDR3: CASRLLAGAYNEQFF; DNA: TGTGCCAGCAGGCTGCTAGCGGGGGCCTACAATGAGCAGTTCTTC
V: TRBV19; D: TRBD1; size: -; J: TRBJ1-6; CDR3: CASGSAGGGLNSPLHF; DNA: TGTGCCAGTGGTTCCGCGGGAGGGGGCCTCAATTCACCCCTCCACTTT
V: TRBV7-9; D: TRBD2; size: -; J: TRBJ2-5; CDR3: CASKGTSEIQETQYF; DNA: TGTGCCAGTAAGGGGACTAGCGAGATCCAAGAGACCCAGTACTTC
V: TRBV6-5; D: -; size: -; J: TRBJ1-4; CDR3: CASSYKFPRGEKLFF; DNA: TGTGCCAGCAGTTACAAGTTCCCTAGAGGCGAAAAACTGTTTTTT
V: TRBV29-1; D: TRBD2; size: -; J: TRBJ2-2; CDR3: CSGWASGGYTGELFF; DNA: TGCAGCGGGTGGGCTAGCGGGGGCTACACCGGGGAGCTGTTTTTT
V: TRBV5-1; D: -; size: -; J: TRBJ2-2; CDR3: CASSWRNTGELFF; DNA: TGCGCCAGCAGCTGGAGGAACACCGGGGAGCTGTTTTTT
V: TRBV6-6; D: -; size: -; J: TRBJ2-3; CDR3: CASRFTSTDTQYF; DNA: TGTGCCAGCAGGTTCACTAGCACAGATACGCAGTATTTT
V: TRBV7-2; D: -; size: -; J: TRBJ2-4; CDR3: CASSLVETLAKNIQYF; DNA: TGTGCCAGCAGCTTAGTGGAGACTCTAGCCAAAAACATTCAGTACTTC
V: TRBV6-1; D: TRBD1; size: -; J: TRBJ1-6; CDR3: CASSFDKGAAPLHF; DNA: TGTGCCAGCAGTTTTGACAAGGGGGCGGCACCCCTCCACTTT
V: TRBV4-1; D: -; size: once; J: TRBJ2-5; CDR3: CASSRALDRKETQYF; DNA: TGCGCCAGCAGCCGCGCATTAGACAGGAAAGAGACCCAGTACTTC
V: TRBV6-5; D: TRBD1; size: -; J: TRBJ1-2; CDR3: CASSYEGQGAGYTF; DNA: TGTGCCAGCAGTTACGAGGGACAGGGGGCAGGCTACACCTTC
V: TRBV6-5; D: TRBD1; size: -; J: TRBJ1-2; CDR3: CASRRTGTGSNGYTF; DNA: TGTGCCAGCAGGCGGACCGGGACAGGGAGTAATGGCTACACCTTC
V: TRBV6-4; D: -; size: -; J: TRBJ1-2; CDR3: CASSQGGYTF; DNA: TGTGCCAGCAGCCAGGGCGGCTACACCTTC
V: TRBV28; D: -; size: -; J: TRBJ1-5; CDR3: CASRTGNQPQHF; DNA: TGTGCCAGCAGGACAGGCAATCAGCCCCAGCATTTT
V: TRBV7-8; D: -; size: -; J: TRBJ2-3; CDR3: CASSLLGGGTDTQYF; DNA: TGTGCCAGCAGCTTATTAGGCGGGGGCACAGATACGCAGTATTTT
V: TRBV11-2; D: TRBD2; size: -; J: TRBJ2-1; CDR3: CASSWGGGVGEQFF; DNA: TGTGCCAGCAGCTGGGGCGGGGGGGTCGGTGAGCAGTTCTTC
V: TRBV6-5; D: TRBD1; size: -; J: TRBJ1-5; CDR3: CASSTGGAGNQPQHF; DNA: TGTGCCAGCAGTACAGGGGGCGCGGGTAATCAGCCCCAGCATTTT
V: TRBV5-5; D: -; size: -; J: TRBJ1-2; CDR3: CASSLEPATTIYGYTF; DNA: TGTGCCAGCAGCTTAGAGCCAGCAACTACGATCTATGGCTACACCTTC
V: TRBV2; D: TRBD1; size: -; J: TRBJ1-3; CDR3: CASSVSGGGNTIYF; DNA: TGTGCCAGCAGTGTCTCAGGGGGAGGAAACACCATATATTTT
V: TRBV4-1; D: TRBD1; size: -; J: TRBJ1-2; CDR3: CASSQGGQALFGYTF; DNA: TGCGCCAGCAGCCAAGGAGGACAGGCCTTGTTTGGCTACACCTTC
V: TRBV4-1; D: -; size: once; J: TRBJ1-4; CDR3: CASSPTAKNEKLFF; DNA: TGCGCCAGCAGCCCGACAGCCAAAAATGAAAAACTGTTTTTT
V: TRBV9; D: -; size: -; J: TRBJ1-3; CDR3: CASSVGETIAGNTIYF; DNA: TGTGCCAGCAGCGTAGGTGAGACAATTGCCGGAAACACCATATATTTT
V: TRBV28; D: TRBD1; size: -; J: TRBJ1-5; CDR3: CASSIGDRSNQPQHF; DNA: TGTGCCAGCAGTATCGGGGACAGATCGAATCAGCCCCAGCATTTT
V: TRBV30; D: -; size: once; J: TRBJ1-1; CDR3: CAWRGGGARDTEAFF; DNA: TGTGCCTGGCGGGGGGGAGGGGCGAGGGACACTGAAGCTTTCTTT
V: TRBV2; D: -; size: -; J: TRBJ1-4; CDR3: CASSEEILGEKLFF; DNA: TGTGCCAGCAGTGAAGAGATCTTGGGCGAAAAACTGTTTTTT
V: TRBV28; D: -; size: -; J: TRBJ2-1; CDR3: CASSQYVAWAGALGDEQFF; DNA: TGTGCCAGCAGCCAATATGTTGCTTGGGCAGGGGCTTTAGGCGATGAGCAGTTCTTC
V: TRBV5-1; D: -; size: -; J: TRBJ1-1; CDR3: CASRISNTEAFF; DNA: TGCGCCAGCAGAATATCGAACACTGAAGCTTTCTTT
V: TRBV5-1; D: -; size: -; J: TRBJ2-5; CDR3: CASSLSRGSQETQYF; DNA: TGCGCCAGCAGCTTGAGTAGGGGGTCACAAGAGACCCAGTACTTC
V: TRBV14; D: -; size: -; J: TRBJ1-6; CDR3: CASSQDRGDRSPLHF; DNA: TGTGCCAGCAGCCAAGACAGGGGCGATCGTTCACCCCTCCACTTT
V: TRBV11-3; D: TRBD2; size: -; J: TRBJ2-1; CDR3: CASSLLLASGVYNEQFF; DNA: TGTGCCAGCAGCTTACTCCTCGCTAGCGGGGTGTACAATGAGCAGTTCTTC
V: TRBV9; D: TRBD1; size: -; J: TRBJ1-3; CDR3: CASSERQGASGNTIYF; DNA: TGTGCCAGCAGCGAGAGACAGGGCGCTTCTGGAAACACCATATATTTT
V: TRBV6-5; D: TRBD1; size: once; J: TRBJ2-1; CDR3: CASRRQGLSYNEQFF; DNA: TGTGCCAGCAGGCGACAGGGGCTATCCTACAATGAGCAGTTCTTC
V: TRBV2; D: -; size: -; J: TRBJ2-3; CDR3: CASSENTDTQYF; DNA: TGTGCCAGCAGCGAGAACACAGATACGCAGTATTTT
V: TRBV28; D: -; size: -; J: TRBJ1-3; CDR3: CASSEGGNSGNTIYF; DNA: TGTGCCAGCAGTGAAGGGGGAAACTCTGGAAACACCATATATTTT
V: TRBV4-3; D: -; size: -; J: TRBJ1-3; CDR3: CASSQDWSGGPSTIYF; DNA: TGCGCCAGCAGCCAAGATTGGAGTGGAGGCCCGAGCACCATATATTTT
V: TRBV18; D: -; size: few; J: TRBJ2-2; CDR3: CASSPDYVGTGELFF; DNA: TGTGCCAGCTCACCCGACTATGTCGGCACCGGGGAGCTGTTTTTT
V: TRBV15; D: -; size: -; J: TRBJ1-6; CDR3: CATSSWTAGGSPLHF; DNA: TGTGCCACCAGCAGCTGGACGGCCGGGGGTTCACCCCTCCACTTT
V: TRBV7-2; D: TRBD1; size: -; J: TRBJ2-5; CDR3: CASSFGTGRETQYF; DNA: TGTGCCAGCAGCTTCGGGACAGGCCGAGAGACCCAGTACTTC
V: TRBV6-6; D: TRBD1; size: -; J: TRBJ2-2; CDR3: CATDGTTGEAGELFF; DNA: TGTGCCACAGATGGGACGACAGGGGAAGCCGGGGAGCTGTTTTTT